This T cell receptor beta chain stems from a study of shared clonotypes between healthy human individuals. Overall study findings and caveats: Generally, estimated richness proved larger in naive subsets than it did in memory subsets.

On this clone itself: Its target is unknown.

The method was immunoSEQ multiplex PCR; TCRdb's version includes in-frame clones alone and lacks a portion of them. This table has approximately 1,000,000 clones, approximately 80% appearing once. Sequenced material: memory CD4+ T cells from PBMCs. As for subset: CD45RA-negative fraction. The TCR sequence derives from a man between 18 and 29 years old in good health. Some clones in this sample may be carry-over from other donors' samples.

Here the CDR3 reads CASSLGGRTYNEQFF. The DNA for the CDR3 is TGTGCCAGCAGCTTAGGCGGGAGGACCTACAATGAGCAGTTCTTC. V gene TRBV11-3 combines with J gene TRBJ2-1, with TRBD2 matching over 8 bases. Per the germline V gene, CDR1 is SGHNT and CDR2 is YENEEA. The trim removed 1 base at V and 2 bases at J, leaving 1 base unmatched. The length of the CDR3 is 15 residues.